This entry lists 30 T cell receptor beta chains sequenced from one sample in a study of neoadjuvant nivolumab and ipilimumab in lung cancer. Sequenced by immunoSEQ multiplex PCR; TCRdb stores in-frame clones only, minus some. The sample lists about 1,900 clones; around 85% were seen once. The input for sequencing was tumor tissue, taken before neoadjuvant nivolumab, alone or with ipilimumab. The receptor set was obtained from an adult with non-small cell lung cancer.

The rearrangement joins TRBV6-4 to TRBJ2-3; the D gene is possibly TRBD2 (6 bases). This CDR3 has 14 residues. With 3 bases removed from V and 0 bases from J, the gap between germline ends came to 7 bases. CDR1 and CDR2 from the germline V gene are MRHNA and SNTAGT. The CDR3 reads CASSESGSTDTQYF. As DNA, the CDR3 is TGTGCCAGCAGTGAAAGCGGGAGCACAGATACGCAGTATTTT.

The chain is built from TRBV2 and TRBJ2-7, with 7 nucleotides matching TRBD2. CDR1 SNHLY and CDR2 FYNNEI come from the germline V gene. J was trimmed by 2 bases and V by 7 bases; bases with no gene match: 14. The CDR3 extends over 16 amino acids. CDR3 in DNA: TGTGCCAGCATGTACATACCCTCGAGCGGGACCTACGAGCAGTACTTC. Its protein is CASMYIPSSGTYEQYF.

This chain joins TRBV30 and TRBJ1-4; tentatively, D is TRBD1 (5 bases). Germline loops: CDR1 GTSNPN, CDR2 SVGIG (reference sequence). The CDR3 runs 13 residues. Between the trimmed V and J ends, which lost 1 base and 8 bases, there was a span of 11 bases. The CDR3 protein is CAWSAPDREKLFF. The DNA of the CDR3 is TGTGCCTGGAGTGCCCCCGACAGAGAAAAACTGTTTTTT. The variable domain in full, with the rest retrieved from reference TRBV30 and TRBJ1-4, is SQTIHQWPATLVQPVGSPLSLECTVEGTSNPNLYWYRQAAGRGLQLLFYSVGIGQISSEVPQNLSASRPQDRQFILSSKKLLLSDSGFYLCAWSAPDREKLFFGSGTQLSVL.

V usage is TRBV2 and J usage is TRBJ1-5; D not certain. The germline CDR1 and CDR2 sequences are SNHLY and FYNNEI. Trimming removed 0 bases at V and 8 bases at J, with 11 bases between. CDR3 length equals 14 residues. CDR3 sequence (DNA): TGTGCCAGCAGTGAAGCAGATAGAATAAAGCCCCAGCATTTT. Its protein product is CASSEADRIKPQHF.

V and J are TRBV7-3 and TRBJ2-1, with D unresolved. The V and J ends lost 4 bases and 5 bases respectively, with 6 bases between them. The germline CDR1 and CDR2 sequences are SGHTA and FQGTGA. CDR3 size: 12 residues. The CDR3 protein is CASSSTNNEQFF. CDR3 coding DNA: TGTGCCAGCAGCTCCACGAACAATGAGCAGTTCTTC.

This clone has just a few counts. The chain uses TRBV27 and TRBJ2-7; the match to TRBD1 covers 10 bases. In germline, CDR1 is MNHEY, CDR2 SMNVEV (reference sequence). The CDR3 consists of 17 residues. Unmatched junction bases numbered 9, after V lost 0 bases and J lost 4 bases. CDR3 bases: TGTGCCAGCAGTTTATCGGACTCCGGACAGGGGGATTACGAGCAGTACTTC. It codes for CASSLSDSGQGDYEQYF.

The chain combines TRBV28 with TRBJ2-7; D is possibly TRBD2 (5 bases). Germline loops: CDR1 MDHEN, CDR2 SYDVKM. Between the trimmed V and J ends, which lost 7 bases and 6 bases, there was a span of 16 bases. The CDR3 is 13 amino acids. As DNA, the CDR3 is TGTGCCAGCACTAGAGGGCAGGCTGGCGAGCAGTACTTC. This sequence encodes CASTRGQAGEQYF.

The genes are TRBV19 and TRBJ2-7; D remains unclear. CDR1 LNHDA and CDR2 SQIVND come from the germline V gene (reference sequence). CDR3 size: 13 residues. V shed 3 bases and J shed 3 bases, with 9 bases lying between them. CDR3 protein: CASSMRPNYEQYF. The CDR3, as DNA: TGTGCCAGTAGTATGAGGCCGAACTACGAGCAGTACTTC.

The chain combines TRBV5-1 with TRBJ2-7; no clear D. The germline V gene has CDR1 SGHRS and CDR2 YFSETQ. Trimming cost V 2 bases and J 6 bases, with 12 bases left between them. There are 13 residues in the CDR3. CDR3 nucleotide sequence: TGCGCCAGCAGCTTAGAAGGGTTCGGCGAGCAGTACTTC. It yields the protein CASSLEGFGEQYF. The variable domain in full, with the rest retrieved from reference TRBV5-1 and TRBJ2-7, is KAGVTQTPRYLIKTRGQQVTLSCSPISGHRSVSWYQQTPGQGLQFLFEYFSETQRNKGNFPGRFSGRQFSNSRSEMNVSTLELGDSALYLCASSLEGFGEQYFGPGTRLTVT.

This rearrangement joins TRBV2 to TRBJ2-3; D might be TRBD2 (8 bases). Germline CDR1 reads SNHLY; CDR2 reads FYNNEI. The CDR3 is 16 amino acids. V dropped 6 bases and J dropped 4 bases, with 20 bases sitting between them. The CDR3 sequence: CASSPPGGGLADTQYF. The CDR3 nucleotides are TGTGCCAGCAGCCCCCCGGGAGGGGGCTTGGCAGATACGCAGTATTTT.

A single count supports this clone. The chain couples TRBV19 to TRBJ2-1; 8 bases are shared with TRBD2. The germline gives CDR1 LNHDA, CDR2 SQIVND (reference sequence). This CDR3 is 15 amino acids long. The V segment lost 5 bases and the J segment 4 bases; nucleotides outside the gene matches: 7. CDR3 amino acids: CASSSIAGLYNEQFF. In nucleotides, the CDR3 is TGTGCCAGTAGTTCGATAGCGGGACTTTACAATGAGCAGTTCTTC.

The genes are TRBV11-2 and TRBJ2-3; weak D call: TRBD2 (6 bases). This CDR3 spans 15 amino acids. Trimming cost V 7 bases and J 0 bases, with 14 bases left between them. From germline, CDR1 is SGHAT and CDR2 FQNNGV. The CDR3 here is CASTSGAGSTDTQYF. For the CDR3, the DNA is TGTGCCAGCACCTCCGGGGCGGGAAGCACAGATACGCAGTATTTT.

The genes are TRBV10-3 and TRBJ2-3; 7 nucleotides agree with TRBD1. V lost 7 bases to trimming and J lost 0 bases; unmatched junction nucleotides: 7. The germline CDR1 and CDR2 sequences are ENHRY and SYGVKD. This CDR3 spans 15 amino acids. The CDR3 here is CAITRQGSSTDTQYF. In DNA, the CDR3 is TGTGCCATCACCCGACAGGGTTCGAGCACAGATACGCAGTATTTT.

CDR3 residues: CASSEIASTDTQYF. CDR3 sequence (DNA): TGTGCCAGCAGTGAAATAGCGAGCACAGATACGCAGTATTTT. V and J are TRBV6-1 and TRBJ2-3, with D possibly being TRBD2 (5 bases). V was shortened by 2 bases and J by 0 bases, with 6 bases between the two germline ends. CDR1 is MNHNS and CDR2 is SASEGT in the germline V gene. This CDR3 is 14 amino acids long.

This clone was counted once. The chain joins TRBV7-8 to TRBJ2-1, with D maybe TRBD1 (5 bases). CDR1 and CDR2 from the germline V gene are SGHVS and FQNEAQ. There are 14 residues in the CDR3. The V end lost 1 base, the J end lost 4 bases, and 8 bases lay between the germline ends. CDR3 sequence reads: CASSLGQMYNEQFF. DNA for the CDR3: TGTGCCAGCAGCTTAGGACAGATGTACAATGAGCAGTTCTTC.

The chain couples TRBV5-6 to TRBJ1-3, with D uncertain. This CDR3 has 15 residues. V was trimmed by 0 bases and J by 0 bases, leaving 7 bases between them. Germline-derived CDR1 and CDR2 are SGHDT and YYEEEE. The CDR3 bases are TGTGCCAGCAGCTTGGCCGCAGTCTCTGGAAACACCATATATTTT. This translates into CASSLAAVSGNTIYF.

Points on this clone: At one end the junction does not follow the germline gene, possibly because of a read error. The chain recombines TRBV9 with TRBJ2-3; 7 nucleotides line up with TRBD1. The germline V gene has CDR1 SGDLS and CDR2 YYNGEE. The CDR3 runs to 15 residues. This chain's CDR3 is CASSTRQGVPDTQYF. The CDR3 region has the DNA TGTGCTAGCAGCACCCGACAGGGAGTCCCAGATACGCAGTATTTT.

J is TRBJ2-1 and V is TRBV7-3, with unresolved D. This CDR3 comprises 14 residues. Germline loops: CDR1 SGHTA, CDR2 FQGTGA. Trimming took off 4 bases at V and 6 bases at J, with 13 bases between the two ends. The chain's CDR3 is CASSSPRTRNEQFF. CDR3 in DNA: TGTGCCAGCAGCTCTCCTAGAACCCGCAATGAGCAGTTCTTC.

CDR3 sequence (DNA): TGTGCCAGCAGCCTCGATTCCTTTTATGGCTACACCTTC. Amino acid sequence: CASSLDSFYGYTF. The J gene is TRBJ1-2, the V gene TRBV6-5; the D is unclear. The CDR3 extends over 13 amino acids. Germline V CDR1 and CDR2: MNHEY, SVGAGI. V lost 6 bases, J lost 5 bases, and 13 bases lay in between.

This chain uses TRBV13 with TRBJ2-5; tentatively, D is TRBD1 (5 bases). The length of the CDR3 is 16 residues. The V end lost 5 bases, the J end lost 2 bases, and 18 bases lay between the germline ends. The germline gives CDR1 PRHDT, CDR2 FYEKMQ (reference sequence). The CDR3 sequence is CASSQDLGVLQETQYF. The CDR3 region has the DNA TGTGCCAGCAGCCAGGATCTAGGGGTCTTACAAGAGACCCAGTACTTC.

This clone has only a few counts. The chain has TRBV7-2 and TRBJ2-7; 7 bases are a match to TRBD1. The germline V gene has CDR1 SGHTA and CDR2 FQGNSA. Trimming cost V 5 bases and J 6 bases; bases outside gene matches: 13. CDR3 length: 15 amino acids. CDR3: CASSRSTGENLEQYF. DNA of the CDR3: TGTGCCAGCAGCCGATCAACAGGGGAGAACCTCGAGCAGTACTTC.

The chain combines TRBV9 with TRBJ2-1; D is uncertain. This CDR3 contains 13 residues. V lost 0 bases and J 9 bases, leaving 10 bases between the germline ends. Germline assignment: CDR1 SGDLS and CDR2 YYNGEE. The CDR3 loop is CASSVGPGVEQFF. The CDR3 DNA is TGTGCCAGCAGCGTAGGTCCTGGCGTTGAGCAGTTCTTC.

This clone has more than one count but fewer than ten. The V and J genes are TRBV11-3 and TRBJ2-2; D possibly uses TRBD1 or TRBD2 (5 bases each). V was pared by 6 bases and J by 9 bases, with 17 bases between. The CDR3 extends over 14 amino acids. Germline lookup yields CDR1 SGHNT and CDR2 YENEEA. As DNA, the CDR3 is TGTGCCAGCAGTCCCGGGACCAAGCAGCGGGAGCTGTTTTTT. Encoded protein: CASSPGTKQRELFF.

The V and J genes are TRBV5-6 and TRBJ2-5; possibly TRBD1 for D (5 bases). Germline V gene data show CDR1 as SGHDT and CDR2 as YYEEEE. This CDR3 is 17 amino acids long. The V and J ends lost 4 bases and 3 bases respectively, with 22 bases between them. DNA for the CDR3: TGTGCCAGCAGCCCGGAAATAACAGGTTGGTTAAAAGAGACCCAGTACTTC. It translates to CASSPEITGWLKETQYF.

The chain joins TRBV10-3 to TRBJ1-1, with TRBD1 matching 9 bases. Germline CDR1 reads ENHRY; CDR2 reads SYGVKD. The ends lost 4 bases at V and 4 bases at J; junction bases unmatched: 10. This CDR3 is 16 amino acids long. The CDR3 sequence: CAISAGQGRVGTEAFF. The CDR3 DNA follows: TGTGCCATCAGTGCGGGACAGGGCCGTGTTGGCACTGAAGCTTTCTTT.

This clone was observed a handful of times. The chain combines TRBV10-3 with TRBJ1-1; TRBD1 aligns across 8 bases. The CDR3 consists of 13 residues. V shed 6 bases and J 5 bases; nucleotides not matched to a gene: 5. CDR1 ENHRY and CDR2 SYGVKD come from the germline V gene. The CDR3 DNA reads as TGTGCCATCAGGGACAGGGTAGGGACTGAAGCTTTCTTT. This gives the protein CAIRDRVGTEAFF.

The chain uses TRBV28 and TRBJ2-7; D gene unclear. The CDR3 loop spans 13 amino acids. With 6 bases removed from V and 0 bases from J, the gap between germline ends came to 9 bases. In germline, CDR1 is MDHEN, CDR2 SYDVKM. The CDR3 loop reads CASSRRPSYEQYF. CDR3 bases: TGTGCCAGCAGCCGCCGACCCTCCTACGAGCAGTACTTC.

The chain employs TRBV2 and TRBJ2-3; 9 bases are a match to TRBD1. With 5 bases clipped from V and 1 base from J, the junction kept 13 bases outside the gene matches. CDR3 length: 18 amino acids. The germline V gene has CDR1 SNHLY and CDR2 FYNNEI. CDR3 protein: CASSTGTGSLLGTDTQYF. The CDR3 coding sequence is TGTGCCAGCAGTACCGGGACAGGGTCCCTCCTGGGCACAGATACGCAGTATTTT.

This sequence joins TRBV4-3 and TRBJ2-1, with D maybe TRBD2 (5 bases). The CDR3 is 13 amino acids. CDR1 is LGHNA and CDR2 is YSLEER in the germline V gene. The V end was cut by 1 base, the J end by 8 bases, with 9 bases between. CDR3 in amino acids: CASSQVVSDEQFF. The CDR3 region has the DNA TGCGCCAGCAGCCAAGTAGTTAGCGATGAGCAGTTCTTC.

V usage is TRBV9 and J usage is TRBJ2-1; TRBD2 aligns across 11 bases. The junction had 6 bases not matched to a gene; V was cut back by 4 bases and J by 0 bases. This CDR3 region has 17 residues. CDR1 and CDR2 from the germline V gene are SGDLS and YYNGEE. CDR3 nucleotides: TGTGCCAGCAGCACTCGAACTAGCGGGAGCTCCTACAATGAGCAGTTCTTC. Encoded protein: CASSTRTSGSSYNEQFF.